The 23 T cell receptor beta chains presented below share a single source sample, sequenced in a study of T cells in Graves' hyperthyroidism and ophthalmopathy. Authors of the study amplified TCR beta CDR3 regions from RNA transcripts. HTBI primers drove first-round RT-PCR of the TCR CDR3. TCRdb reanalysed the multiplex PCR reads using MiXCR and keeps one entry per CDR3 protein. This sample has roughly 700,000 distinct CDR3 sequences; roughly 17% occur once, and the top ten carry around 15%. The sample comprised blood. These receptors were collected from a man between 45 and 60 years old with Graves' hyperthyroidism.

This clonotype was observed many times. The chain couples TRBV9 to TRBJ1-6, with D perhaps TRBD1 (5 bases). The CDR3 has 12 amino acids. Germline values: CDR1 SGDLS, CDR2 YYNGEE. V dropped 2 bases and J dropped 8 bases, with 5 bases sitting between them. The DNA for the CDR3 is TGTGCCAGCAGCGTCAGGGATTCACCCCTCCACTTT. Translated, it gives CASSVRDSPLHF.

This clonotype has more than one count but fewer than ten. The V and J genes are TRBV5-5 and TRBJ2-2; D remains ambiguous. Germline CDR1 SGHKS, CDR2 YYEKEE (reference sequence). The V end was cut by 1 base, the J end by 1 base, with 11 bases between. This CDR3 region has 16 residues. Here the CDR3 reads CASSLFGSLNTGELFF. In DNA form, the CDR3 reads TGTGCCAGCAGCTTGTTTGGCAGCCTGAACACCGGGGAGCTGTTTTTT.

This clonotype has ten or more counts. The rearrangement uses TRBV24-1 and TRBJ1-5; a possible D gene is TRBD1 (5 bases). Germline CDR1 and CDR2: KGHDR and SFDVKD. The CDR3 has 14 residues. Trimming left V 3 bases short and J 3 bases short, with 8 bases between. CDR3: CATSDTGYNQPQHF. In DNA form, the CDR3 reads TGTGCCACCAGTGATACAGGTTACAATCAGCCCCAGCATTTT.

This clonotype was recorded a few times. The DNA of the CDR3 is TGTGCCAGCAGCTTATTAGGTGTGCGCCAGGCGGCGGCAGATACGCAGTATTTT. Encoded protein: CASSLLGVRQAAADTQYF. The gene calls are TRBV7-3 and TRBJ2-3; no clear D gene. The CDR3 runs to 18 residues. Germline CDR1 and CDR2: SGHTA and FQGTGA. V was shortened by 2 bases and J by 4 bases, with 22 bases between the two germline ends.

This clonotype was found many times. The chain links TRBV2 to TRBJ2-7; D perhaps matches TRBD1 (6 bases). Trimming removed 8 bases from V and 8 bases from J, with 22 bases in between. The CDR3 loop spans 14 amino acids. From germline, CDR1 is SNHLY and CDR2 FYNNEI. CDR3 DNA sequence: TGTGCCAGCCTGAGGTTGGACAGAATGAGTAAGCAGTACTTC. Protein: CASLRLDRMSKQYF.

CDR3 in amino acids: CASSLHRDRSYNSPLHF. CDR3 sequence (DNA): TGTGCCAGCAGCTTACACCGGGACAGGAGTTATAATTCACCCCTCCACTTT. The chain carries TRBV5-4 and TRBJ1-6; TRBD1 matches 8 bases. The V and J ends lost 2 bases and 4 bases, in that order; junction bases with no gene match: 8. The CDR3 totals 17 residues. Germline V lookup: CDR1 SGHNT, CDR2 YYREEE (reference sequence).

This chain links TRBV4-1 with TRBJ1-4; a weak D match, TRBD1 (5 bases). Germline CDR1 reads MGHRA; CDR2 reads YSYEKL. The ends were cut back, 5 bases at V and 4 bases at J, with 14 bases in the middle. CDR3 length: 15 residues. The CDR3 coding sequence is TGCGCCAGCAGCAAAAGACAGACCCTTAATGAAAAACTGTTTTTT. Its protein is CASSKRQTLNEKLFF.

This chain links TRBV15 with TRBJ1-5; D may be TRBD1 (6 bases). Per the germline V gene, CDR1 is LNHNV and CDR2 is YYDKDF (reference sequence). Between the trimmed V and J ends, which lost 3 bases and 6 bases, there was a span of 15 bases. The CDR3 loop spans 15 amino acids. The CDR3 sequence is CATSSNTGSGQPQHF. CDR3 sequence (DNA): TGTGCCACCAGCAGCAACACAGGGTCGGGTCAGCCCCAGCATTTT.

The V and J genes are TRBV29-1 and TRBJ1-3, with no clear D. Trimming pared 4 bases from V and 0 bases from J, leaving 7 bases between. This CDR3 contains 13 residues. Germline CDR1 is SQVTM and CDR2 is ANQGSEA. CDR3 DNA sequence: TGCAGCGTTGGGAGAGACTCTGGAAACACCATATATTTT. Amino acid sequence: CSVGRDSGNTIYF. The full variable domain, rest sourced from reference TRBV29-1 and TRBJ1-3, is SAVISQKPSRDICQRGTSLTIQCQVDSQVTMMFWYRQQPGQSLTLIATANQGSEATYESGFVIDKFPISRPNLTFSTLTVSNMSPEDSSIYLCSVGRDSGNTIYFGEGSWLTVV.

A few counts support this clonotype. The chain is built from TRBV6-1 and TRBJ2-7, with TRBD1 identical over 7 bases. V was clipped by 7 bases and J by 1 base; unmatched bases: 7. There are 14 residues in the CDR3. Germline V gene data show CDR1 as MNHNS and CDR2 as SASEGT. CDR3 in DNA: TGTGCCAGCAATCCCGACAGGGAGTCCTACGAGCAGTACTTC. Amino acid sequence: CASNPDRESYEQYF.

Here the CDR3 reads CASSLGLSYRGVGQPQHF. In DNA, the CDR3 is TGTGCCAGCAGCTTAGGCTTATCGTACAGGGGAGTGGGTCAGCCCCAGCATTTT. This rearrangement joins TRBV13 to TRBJ1-5; 7 positions match TRBD1. CDR1 is PRHDT and CDR2 is FYEKMQ in the germline V gene (reference sequence). The CDR3 extends over 18 amino acids. Trimming removed 0 bases from V and 6 bases from J; junction bases left unmatched: 14.

This clonotype has ten or more counts. The chain carries TRBV2 and TRBJ2-3; 8 nucleotides match TRBD2. Germline assignment: CDR1 SNHLY and CDR2 FYNNEI. The CDR3 runs to 13 residues. V was pared by 9 bases and J by 2 bases, with 4 bases of the junction left unmatched. CDR3 bases: TGTGCCAGATTAGCGGGGACCACAGATACGCAGTATTTT. This encodes CARLAGTTDTQYF.

Ten or more counts support this clonotype. This sequence joins TRBV2 and TRBJ2-2, with a possible D match to TRBD1 (5 bases). V was clipped by 6 bases and J by 1 base, with 15 bases between them. The CDR3 covers 16 residues. Germline CDR1 and CDR2: SNHLY and FYNNEI. The CDR3 sequence: CASSEQALGNTGELFF. CDR3 in DNA: TGTGCCAGCAGCGAACAGGCTTTGGGGAACACCGGGGAGCTGTTTTTT. The full variable domain, completed using reference TRBV2 and TRBJ2-2, is EPEVTQTPSHQVTQMGQEVILRCVPISNHLYFYWYRQILGQKVEFLVSFYNNEISEKSEIFDDQFSVERPDGSNFTLKIRSTKLEDSAMYFCASSEQALGNTGELFFGEGSRLTVL.

This clonotype has only a few counts. The genes are TRBV7-9 and TRBJ2-7, with D hard to call. This CDR3 comprises 15 residues. Germline CDR1 reads SEHNR; CDR2 reads FQNEAQ (reference sequence). V lost 4 bases, J lost 3 bases, and 16 bases lay in between. The CDR3 is CASSSLTYNYYEQYF. CDR3 sequence (DNA): TGTGCCAGCAGCTCCCTAACATACAACTACTACGAGCAGTACTTC.

In this sample, this clonotype turned up a few times. The chain employs TRBV5-1 and TRBJ2-2, with 10 bases lining up with TRBD2. Germline CDR1 is SGHRS and CDR2 is YFSETQ. Losses at the gene ends were 4 bases for V and 1 base for J; bases not matched to a gene: 7. CDR3 length equals 17 residues. The CDR3 is CASSTSGEGRNTGELFF. CDR3 DNA: TGCGCCAGCAGCACTAGCGGGGAGGGGAGGAACACCGGGGAGCTGTTTTTT.

This clonotype was observed many times. This chain links TRBV2 with TRBJ1-6, with D uncertain. Between the trimmed V and J ends, which lost 0 bases and 10 bases, there was a span of 13 bases. The CDR3 loop spans 15 amino acids. Germline assignment: CDR1 SNHLY and CDR2 FYNNEI. The CDR3 sequence is CASSEARRIGSPLHF. The CDR3 DNA reads as TGTGCCAGCAGTGAAGCGCGTAGGATTGGATCACCCCTCCACTTT.

The rearrangement uses TRBV6-1 and TRBJ2-7; 7 bases fit TRBD1. This CDR3 is 15 amino acids long. V was clipped by 6 bases and J by 0 bases; unmatched bases: 8. Germline CDR1 reads MNHNS; CDR2 reads SASEGT. The CDR3 protein is CASSLDRKSSYEQYF. In DNA form, the CDR3 reads TGTGCCAGCAGCTTGGACAGGAAGAGCTCCTACGAGCAGTACTTC.

This chain joins TRBV6-1 and TRBJ1-2, with D tentatively TRBD1 (6 bases). Trimming took off 2 bases at V and 6 bases at J, with 16 bases between the two ends. Germline lookup yields CDR1 MNHNS and CDR2 SASEGT. The CDR3 consists of 15 residues. The CDR3 sequence: CASSEIAGRGDGYTF. In DNA, the CDR3 is TGTGCCAGCAGTGAAATCGCTGGCAGGGGAGATGGCTACACCTTC.

This clonotype was recorded at least ten times. The chain has TRBV2 and TRBJ2-7, with a possible D match to TRBD2 (5 bases). CDR3 size: 14 residues. Trimming left V 7 bases short and J 0 bases short, with 13 bases between. CDR1 and CDR2 (germline): SNHLY, FYNNEI. CDR3 sequence: CASTRGFSSYEQYF. The CDR3 DNA is TGTGCCAGCACCCGGGGATTCAGCTCCTACGAGCAGTACTTC.

There are many counts of this clonotype. This chain uses TRBV19 with TRBJ1-4; a possible D gene is TRBD1 (5 bases). The ends were cut back, 4 bases at V and 3 bases at J, with 15 bases in the middle. Germline V gene sequence: CDR1 LNHDA, CDR2 SQIVND (reference sequence). This CDR3 spans 16 amino acids. The CDR3 is CASSSLSAGANEKLFF. CDR3 DNA sequence: TGTGCCAGTAGTAGCCTATCCGCGGGGGCTAATGAAAAACTGTTTTTT.

This clonotype was observed many times. This chain joins TRBV6-2 or TRBV6-3 and TRBJ2-1, with 7 bases fitting TRBD2. CDR1 is MNHEY and CDR2 is SVGEGT in the germline V gene. V dropped 0 bases and J dropped 3; count of bases not matched to a gene: 5. This CDR3 comprises 16 residues. In nucleotides, the CDR3 is TGTGCCAGCAGTTACTCGACGCGGGAGTACTACAATGAGCAGTTCTTC. Protein sequence: CASSYSTREYYNEQFF.

This clonotype was seen repeatedly, ten times or more. This sequence joins TRBV7-9 and TRBJ2-7; possibly TRBD2 for D (6 bases). The CDR3 is made up of 15 amino acids. Trimming left V 5 bases short and J 1 base short, with 15 bases between. The germline V gene has CDR1 SEHNR and CDR2 FQNEAQ (reference sequence). In DNA, the CDR3 is TGTGCCAGCAGCCTAGGACTACTAGAGTCCTACGAGCAGTACTTC. This gives the protein CASSLGLLESYEQYF. Looking up the rest from reference TRBV7-9 and TRBJ2-7 gives the full variable domain: DTGVSQNPRHKITKRGQNVTFRCDPISEHNRLYWYRQTLGQGPEFLTYFQNEAQLEKSRLLSDRFSAERPKGSFSTLEIQRTEQGDSAMYLCASSLGLLESYEQYFGPGTRLTVT.

The chain uses TRBV18 and TRBJ2-1; perhaps TRBD1 as D (6 bases). The V end was cut by 3 bases, the J end by 5 bases, with 8 bases between. Germline CDR1 is KGHSH and CDR2 is LQKENI. The CDR3 consists of 13 residues. CDR3 in amino acids: CASSPAGDNEQFF. The CDR3, as DNA: TGTGCCAGCTCACCGGCAGGGGACAATGAGCAGTTCTTC.